Listed below are T cell receptor beta chains from one sample, sequenced in a study of PD-1 blockade in classical Hodgkin lymphoma. TCRdb's copy holds only in-frame clones and misses some; the assay was immunoSEQ multiplex PCR. The sample comprises 25,000 to 35,000 clones, approximately 70% of which are singletons, and around 28% rests with the top ten. The input for sequencing was peripheral blood mononuclear cells (PBMCs), taken before the second cycle of nivolumab. These receptors all stem from a human donor with classical Hodgkin lymphoma. Each CDR3 is given with its conserved first and last residue. Each record gives: V gene, J gene, D gene, clone size, CDR3 DNA, CDR3 protein. The D gene is left open where the match is weak. Expanded clones are given a class, and other clones once, few, many or no size at all.

>TRBV12-1|TRBJ1-1|.|.
TGTGCCAGCAGCTCCGAGCAGGGTACAGGGAACACTGAAGCTTTCTTT
CASSSEQGTGNTEAFF
>TRBV29-1|TRBJ2-5|.|.
TGCAGCGTTGGCTTTCAAGAGACCCAGTACTTC
CSVGFQETQYF
>TRBV7-9|TRBJ1-2|.|.
TGTGCCAGCAGCCCCTGGGGAGCGAGTCTCTATGGCTACACCTTC
CASSPWGASLYGYTF
>TRBV4-3|TRBJ2-1|TRBD2|once
TGCGCCAGCAGCCAAGGAAGCGGGGGGGCCAAGGAGCAGTTCTTC
CASSQGSGGAKEQFF
>TRBV6-6|TRBJ2-1|.|.
TGTGCCAGCTCCCTCGGCGCTGAGCAGTTCTTC
CASSLGAEQFF
>TRBV4-1|TRBJ1-6|.|few
TGCGCCAGCAGCCAAGTTGGCTTGATGGACAGCAGTAATTCACCCCTCCACTTT
CASSQVGLMDSSNSPLHF
>TRBV9|TRBJ2-6|.|once
TGTGCCAGCAGCGTAGGTGCAGGGGCCAACGTCCTGACTTTC
CASSVGAGANVLTF
>TRBV7-7|TRBJ2-5|TRBD1|many
TGTGCTAGCACCCCTGTCGACAGGGTGGAGACCCAGTACTTC
CASTPVDRVETQYF
>TRBV19|TRBJ1-1|.|.
TGTGCCAGTAGTACCTACGGGACATCGAACACTGAAGCTTTCTTT
CASSTYGTSNTEAFF
>TRBV25-1|TRBJ1-5|TRBD1|.
TGTGCCAGCAGTGCGCCAGGGACAGTAAGCAATCAGCCCCAGCATTTT
CASSAPGTVSNQPQHF
>TRBV28|TRBJ1-6|.|medium-sized
TGTGCCAGCGGGGACCCGCGCCGCGATAATTCACCCCTCCACTTT
CASGDPRRDNSPLHF
>TRBV7-8|TRBJ2-5|.|.
TGTGCCAGCAGCTTAGCTGGGGAGACCCAGTACTTC
CASSLAGETQYF
>TRBV6-6|TRBJ1-2|.|.
TGTGCCAGCACTCGGGCCCTGGGGGGCGGCTATGGCTACACCTTC
CASTRALGGGYGYTF
>TRBV10-2|TRBJ1-4|.|many
TGCGCCACCAAGACATATAATGAAAAACTGTTTTTT
CATKTYNEKLFF
>TRBV2|TRBJ2-5|.|.
TGTGCCAGCATGAGTTGGGGGACCCAGTACTTC
CASMSWGTQYF
>TRBV6-1|TRBJ2-2|.|.
TGTGCCAGCAGCCTCTGGGACACCGGGGAGCTGTTTTTT
CASSLWDTGELFF
>TRBV29-1|TRBJ1-1|.|.
TGCAGCGCGATGAACACTGAAGCTTTCTTT
CSAMNTEAFF
>TRBV10-2|TRBJ2-2|.|.
TGCGCCAGCAGACTTAATTCGAACACCGGGGAGCTGTTTTTT
CASRLNSNTGELFF
>TRBV28|TRBJ1-3|.|.
TGTGCCAGCAGTTCACCTGCAAACACCATATATTTT
CASSSPANTIYF
>TRBV28|TRBJ1-3|.|.
TGTGCCAGCAGTTTCCTCTCCTCTGGAAACACCATATATTTT
CASSFLSSGNTIYF
>TRBV4-1|TRBJ2-4|.|.
TGCGCCAGCAGCCAAGATGAGCAAGGGATGAAAAACATTCAGTACTTC
CASSQDEQGMKNIQYF
>TRBV7-2|TRBJ1-5|TRBD1|.
TGTGCCAGCAGCCCCGGGACAGGGATCAATCAGCCCCAGCATTTT
CASSPGTGINQPQHF
>TRBV5-5|TRBJ1-3|.|.
TGTGCCAGCAGCTTTTCTCAGGGTTATTCTGGAAACACCATATATTTT
CASSFSQGYSGNTIYF
>TRBV10-3|TRBJ1-1|.|few
TGTGCCATCAGTGAGTCAGGAGGTCCTTTGAACACTGAAGCTTTCTTT
CAISESGGPLNTEAFF
>TRBV14|TRBJ2-7|.|.
TGTGCCAGCAGCCGAACAGGGTTCGAGCAGTACTTC
CASSRTGFEQYF
>TRBV28|TRBJ2-3|TRBD1|.
TGTGCCAGCGGACTGATTTTCGGACAGGGTAGCACAGATACGCAGTATTTT
CASGLIFGQGSTDTQYF
>TRBV29-1|TRBJ2-7|.|.
TGCAGCGTTGCCGGCGGGATCCCCCACGAGCAGTACTTC
CSVAGGIPHEQYF
>TRBV7-9|TRBJ2-3|.|.
TGTGCCAGCAGCCCTTCCCTGGATACGCAGTATTTT
CASSPSLDTQYF
>TRBV4-1|TRBJ1-2|TRBD1|few
TGCGCCAGCAGCCAGGAGGCGGTGACAGGGCCTTGGGGGAATGGCTACACCTTC
CASSQEAVTGPWGNGYTF